Listed here is a single T cell receptor (beta chain). Other DNA sequences within the sample encode an identical CDR3. These data belong to a study of shared clonotypes between healthy human individuals. Method: immunoSEQ multiplex PCR; TCRdb's copy keeps in-frame clones and lacks some. The repertoire holds over a million clones, with approximately 80% as singletons. This clonotype was obtained from a young man in good health. Some clones in this sample may be carry-over from other donors' samples. Sequenced material: memory CD4+ T cells from PBMCs. Sample subset: CD45RA-negative fraction.

CDR3 in DNA: TGCAGCGTAGACCGGGACCTTAACACTGAAGCTTTCTTT. Protein: CSVDRDLNTEAFF. The rearrangement links TRBV29-1 to TRBJ1-1, with a tentative D call TRBD1 (5 bases). The CDR3 loop spans 13 amino acids. Trimming pared 6 bases from V and 2 bases from J, leaving 13 bases between. Germline-derived CDR1 and CDR2 are SQVTM and ANQGSEA. The whole variable domain, remainder taken from reference TRBV29-1 and TRBJ1-1, is SAVISQKPSRDICQRGTSLTIQCQVDSQVTMMFWYRQQPGQSLTLIATANQGSEATYESGFVIDKFPISRPNLTFSTLTVSNMSPEDSSIYLCSVDRDLNTEAFFGQGTRLTVV.